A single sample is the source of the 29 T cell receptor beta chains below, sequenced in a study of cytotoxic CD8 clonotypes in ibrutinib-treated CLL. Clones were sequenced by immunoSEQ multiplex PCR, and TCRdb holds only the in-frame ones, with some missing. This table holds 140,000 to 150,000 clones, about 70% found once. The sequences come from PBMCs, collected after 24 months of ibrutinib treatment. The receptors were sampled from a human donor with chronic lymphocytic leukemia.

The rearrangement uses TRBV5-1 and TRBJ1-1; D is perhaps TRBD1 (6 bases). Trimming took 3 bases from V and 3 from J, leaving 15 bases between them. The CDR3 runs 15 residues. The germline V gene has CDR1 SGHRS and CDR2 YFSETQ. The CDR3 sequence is CASSSQLQGDTEAFF. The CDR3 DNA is TGCGCCAGCAGCTCCCAGTTACAGGGAGACACTGAAGCTTTCTTT.

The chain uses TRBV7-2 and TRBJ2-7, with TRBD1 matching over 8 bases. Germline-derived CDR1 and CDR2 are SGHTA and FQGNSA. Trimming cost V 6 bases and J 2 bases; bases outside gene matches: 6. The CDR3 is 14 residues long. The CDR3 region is CASRTDRGTYEQYF. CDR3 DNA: TGTGCCAGCAGAACCGACAGGGGAACCTACGAGCAGTACTTC.

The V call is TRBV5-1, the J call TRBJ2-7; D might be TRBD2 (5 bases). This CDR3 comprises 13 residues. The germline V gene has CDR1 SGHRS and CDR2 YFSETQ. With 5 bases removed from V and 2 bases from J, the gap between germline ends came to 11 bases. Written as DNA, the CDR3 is TGCGCCAGCAGTGGACTCCCGGCCTACGAGCAGTACTTC. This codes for CASSGLPAYEQYF.

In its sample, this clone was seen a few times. The CDR3 nucleotides are TGCGCCAGCAGCCAAGGCTTCGGACTATTCGCCGGGGAGACCCAGTACTTC. Its protein product is CASSQGFGLFAGETQYF. The genes are TRBV4-1 and TRBJ2-5; D possibly corresponds to TRBD2 (6 bases). V lost 1 base and J lost 5, with 20 bases in between. In germline, CDR1 is MGHRA, CDR2 YSYEKL. The CDR3 totals 17 residues.

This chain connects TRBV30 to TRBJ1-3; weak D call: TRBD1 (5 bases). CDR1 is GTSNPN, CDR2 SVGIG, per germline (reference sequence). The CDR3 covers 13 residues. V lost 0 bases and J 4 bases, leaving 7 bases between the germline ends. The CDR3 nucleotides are TGTGCCTGGAGTGTACCAGGGGGAAACACCATATATTTT. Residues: CAWSVPGGNTIYF.

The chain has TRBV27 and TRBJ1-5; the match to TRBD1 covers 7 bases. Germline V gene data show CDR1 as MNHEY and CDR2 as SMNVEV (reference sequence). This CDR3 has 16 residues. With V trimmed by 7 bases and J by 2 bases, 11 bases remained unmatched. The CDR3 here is CASTPGGGYGNQPQHF. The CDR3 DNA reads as TGTGCCAGCACCCCAGGGGGGGGATACGGCAATCAGCCCCAGCATTTT.

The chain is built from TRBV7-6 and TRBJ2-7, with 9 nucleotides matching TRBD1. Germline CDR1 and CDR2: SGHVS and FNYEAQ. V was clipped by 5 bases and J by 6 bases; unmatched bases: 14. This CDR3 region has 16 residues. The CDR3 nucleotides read TGTGCCAGCAGCAGGGGACAGGGAGGGTTAGGGGGCGAGCAGTACTTC. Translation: CASSRGQGGLGGEQYF.

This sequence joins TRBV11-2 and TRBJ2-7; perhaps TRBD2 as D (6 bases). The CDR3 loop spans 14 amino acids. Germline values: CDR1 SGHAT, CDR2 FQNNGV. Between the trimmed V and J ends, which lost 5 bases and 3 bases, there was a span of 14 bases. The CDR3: CASSGGWGSYEQYF. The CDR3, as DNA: TGTGCCAGCAGCGGAGGGTGGGGCAGCTACGAGCAGTACTTC.

CDR3 coding DNA: TGTGCCAGCAGCCCAGGACTGGGAACTAATGAAAAACTGTTTTTT. Amino acid sequence: CASSPGLGTNEKLFF. The chain links TRBV5-8 to TRBJ1-4; D uncertain. V was cut by 4 bases and J by 1 base, with 11 bases left in between. This CDR3 region has 15 residues. Looked up from germline, CDR1 is SGHTS and CDR2 is YDEGEE.

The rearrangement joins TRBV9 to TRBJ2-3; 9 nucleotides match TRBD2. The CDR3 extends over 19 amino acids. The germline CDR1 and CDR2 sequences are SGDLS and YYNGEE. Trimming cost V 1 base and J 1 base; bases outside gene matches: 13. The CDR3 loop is CASSVSGLAGITGTDTQYF. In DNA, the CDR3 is TGTGCCAGCAGCGTAAGTGGGCTAGCGGGGATCACGGGCACAGATACGCAGTATTTT.

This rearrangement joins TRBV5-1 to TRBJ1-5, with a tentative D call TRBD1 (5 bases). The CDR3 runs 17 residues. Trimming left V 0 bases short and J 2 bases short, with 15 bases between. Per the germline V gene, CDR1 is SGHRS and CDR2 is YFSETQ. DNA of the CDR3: TGCGCCAGCAGCTTGGCCGGCCTGGGGCAGGGCAATCAGCCCCAGCATTTT. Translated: CASSLAGLGQGNQPQHF.

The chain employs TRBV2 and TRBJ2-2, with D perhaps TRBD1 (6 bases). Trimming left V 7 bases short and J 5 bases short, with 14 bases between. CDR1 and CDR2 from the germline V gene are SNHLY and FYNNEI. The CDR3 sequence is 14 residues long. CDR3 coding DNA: TGTGCCAGCATGAACAGGGTCGGTACCGGGGAGCTGTTTTTT. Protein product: CASMNRVGTGELFF.

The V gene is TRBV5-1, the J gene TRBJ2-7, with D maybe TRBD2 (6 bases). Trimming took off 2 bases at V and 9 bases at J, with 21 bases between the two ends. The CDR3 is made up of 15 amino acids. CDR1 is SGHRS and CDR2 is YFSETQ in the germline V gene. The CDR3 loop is CASSLTMDGAGGQYF. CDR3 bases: TGCGCCAGCAGCTTAACAATGGACGGCGCCGGGGGGCAGTACTTC.

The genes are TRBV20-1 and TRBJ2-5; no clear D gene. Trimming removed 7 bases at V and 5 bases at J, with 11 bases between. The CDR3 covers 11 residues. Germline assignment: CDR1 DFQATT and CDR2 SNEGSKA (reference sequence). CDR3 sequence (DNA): TGCAGTGGTGGTCGGAAGGAGACCCAGTACTTC. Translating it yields CSGGRKETQYF.

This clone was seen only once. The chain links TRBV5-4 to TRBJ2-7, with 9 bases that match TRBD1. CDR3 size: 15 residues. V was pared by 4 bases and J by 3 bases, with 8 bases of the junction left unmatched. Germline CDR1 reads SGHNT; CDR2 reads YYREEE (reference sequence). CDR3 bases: TGTGCCAGCAGCCCCGAAGGGACAGGGCTCTACGAGCAGTACTTC. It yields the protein CASSPEGTGLYEQYF.

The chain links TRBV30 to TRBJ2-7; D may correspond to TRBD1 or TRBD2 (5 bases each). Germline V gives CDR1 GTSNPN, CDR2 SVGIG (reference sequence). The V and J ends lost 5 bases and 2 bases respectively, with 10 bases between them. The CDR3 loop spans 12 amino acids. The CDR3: CAWGRGAYEQYF. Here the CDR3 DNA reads TGTGCCTGGGGTCGAGGGGCCTACGAGCAGTACTTC.

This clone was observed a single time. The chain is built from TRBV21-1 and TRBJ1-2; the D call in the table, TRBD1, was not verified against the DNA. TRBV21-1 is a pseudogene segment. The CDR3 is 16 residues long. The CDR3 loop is CASSKNLPGGFHGYTF. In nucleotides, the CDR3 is TGTGCCAGCAGCAAAAATCTGCCAGGGGGCTTCCATGGCTACACCTTC.

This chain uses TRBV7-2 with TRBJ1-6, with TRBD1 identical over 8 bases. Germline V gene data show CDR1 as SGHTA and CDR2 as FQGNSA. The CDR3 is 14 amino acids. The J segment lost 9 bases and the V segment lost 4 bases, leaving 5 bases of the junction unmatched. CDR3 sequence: CASSSTGEGSPLHF. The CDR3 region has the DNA TGTGCCAGCAGCTCGACAGGGGAAGGTTCACCCCTCCACTTT.

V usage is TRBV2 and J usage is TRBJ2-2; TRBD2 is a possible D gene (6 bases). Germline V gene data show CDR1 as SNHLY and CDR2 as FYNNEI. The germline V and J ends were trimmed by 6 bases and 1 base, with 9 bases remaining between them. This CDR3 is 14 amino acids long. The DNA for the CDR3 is TGTGCCAGCAGCGAGACTAGGAACACCGGGGAGCTGTTTTTT. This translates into CASSETRNTGELFF.

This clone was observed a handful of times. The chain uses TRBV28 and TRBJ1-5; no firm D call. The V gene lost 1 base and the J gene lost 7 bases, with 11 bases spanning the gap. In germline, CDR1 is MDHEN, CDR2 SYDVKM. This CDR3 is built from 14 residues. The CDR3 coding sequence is TGTGCCAGCAGTTTATTCGGCGCGGGCCAGCCCCAGCATTTT. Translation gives CASSLFGAGQPQHF.

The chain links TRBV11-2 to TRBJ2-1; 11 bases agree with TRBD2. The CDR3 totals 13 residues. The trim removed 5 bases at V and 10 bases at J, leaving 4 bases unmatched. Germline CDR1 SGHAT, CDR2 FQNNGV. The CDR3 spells CASSLGLAEEQFF. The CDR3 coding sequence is TGTGCCAGCAGCCTGGGACTAGCGGAGGAGCAGTTCTTC. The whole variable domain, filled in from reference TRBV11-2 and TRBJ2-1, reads EAGVAQSPRYKIIEKRQSVAFWCNPISGHATLYWYQQILGQGPKLLIQFQNNGVVDDSQLPKDRFSAERLKGVDSTLKIQPAKLEDSAVYLCASSLGLAEEQFFGPGTRLTVL.

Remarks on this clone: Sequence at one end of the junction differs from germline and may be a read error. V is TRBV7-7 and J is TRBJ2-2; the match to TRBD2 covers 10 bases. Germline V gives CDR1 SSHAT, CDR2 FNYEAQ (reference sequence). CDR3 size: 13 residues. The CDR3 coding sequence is TGTGCTAGCAGGGGGACTAGCGTCGGGGAGCTGTTTTTT. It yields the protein CASRGTSVGELFF.

The CDR3 coding sequence is TGCGCCAGCAGCTTGGCCCCCCAGGGGGCGGGTACTGAAGCTTTCTTT. It yields the protein CASSLAPQGAGTEAFF. The V gene is TRBV5-1, the J gene TRBJ1-1; 8 nucleotides line up with TRBD1. J was trimmed by 5 bases and V by 0 bases; bases with no gene match: 9. From germline, CDR1 is SGHRS and CDR2 YFSETQ. The CDR3 extends over 16 amino acids.

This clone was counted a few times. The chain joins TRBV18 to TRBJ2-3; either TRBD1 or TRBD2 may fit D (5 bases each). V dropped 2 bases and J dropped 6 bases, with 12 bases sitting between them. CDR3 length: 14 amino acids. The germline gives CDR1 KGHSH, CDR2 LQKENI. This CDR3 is CASSPGAGWDTQYF. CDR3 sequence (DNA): TGTGCCAGCTCACCAGGGGCGGGCTGGGATACGCAGTATTTT.

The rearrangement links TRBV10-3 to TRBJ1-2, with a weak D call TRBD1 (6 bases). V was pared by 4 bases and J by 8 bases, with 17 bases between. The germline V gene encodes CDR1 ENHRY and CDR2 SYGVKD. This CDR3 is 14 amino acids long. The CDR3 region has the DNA TGTGCCATCAGTGGGGGGCGAGACCGAGGGGGCTACACCTTC. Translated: CAISGGRDRGGYTF.

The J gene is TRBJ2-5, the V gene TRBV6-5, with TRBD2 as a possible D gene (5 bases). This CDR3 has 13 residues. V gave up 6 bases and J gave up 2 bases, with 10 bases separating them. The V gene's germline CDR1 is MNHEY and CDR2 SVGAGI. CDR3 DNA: TGTGCCAGCAGCCCCCAGCGGCAAGAGACCCAGTACTTC. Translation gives CASSPQRQETQYF.

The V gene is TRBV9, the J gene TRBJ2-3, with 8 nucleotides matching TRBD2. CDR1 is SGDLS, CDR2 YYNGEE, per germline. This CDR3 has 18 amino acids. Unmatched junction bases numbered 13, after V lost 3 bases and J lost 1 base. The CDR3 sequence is CASSEAPLGRGGTDTQYF. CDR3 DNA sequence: TGTGCCAGCAGCGAGGCCCCCCTCGGGCGGGGGGGCACAGATACGCAGTATTTT.

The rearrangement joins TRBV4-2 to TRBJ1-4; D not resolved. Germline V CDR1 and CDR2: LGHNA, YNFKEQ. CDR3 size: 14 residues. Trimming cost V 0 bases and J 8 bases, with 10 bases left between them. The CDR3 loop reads CASSQDWHGEKLFF. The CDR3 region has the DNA TGTGCCAGCAGCCAAGATTGGCACGGGGAAAAACTGTTTTTT.

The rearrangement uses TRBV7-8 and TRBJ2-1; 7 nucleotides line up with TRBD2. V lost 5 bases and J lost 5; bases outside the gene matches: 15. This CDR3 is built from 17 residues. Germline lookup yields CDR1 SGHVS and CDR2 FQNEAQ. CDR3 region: CASSVRLAQSRDNEQFF. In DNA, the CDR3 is TGTGCCAGCAGCGTTAGACTAGCCCAGTCCAGGGACAATGAGCAGTTCTTC.